The clone carrying this T cell receptor beta chain was observed a handful of times. Its antigen is unidentified. The sample comes from a study of T-cell memory formation after mild COVID-19. Study-wide results and limits: Of the contracting clones, CD4+ ones lay mainly in CM and EM, and CD8+ ones in EMRA.

Constant-segment primers were used for 5'RACE, and the resulting TCR alpha and TCR beta cDNA libraries carried sample barcodes and UMIs. TCRdb reprocessed the 5' RACE reads with MiXCR, giving one entry per CDR3 protein. Among just over 60,000 distinct CDR3 sequences listed, about 10% were seen once. After removal of 4 bases from V and 9 bases from J, the junction contained 13 bases not matched to a gene. The CDR3 runs 15 residues. Per the germline V gene, CDR1 is SGHRS and CDR2 is YFSETQ. This receptor was obtained from a man between 18 and 29 years old who had mild COVID-19 (a few samples of this study predate the infection). Cell type and time point are not known. This chain links TRBV5-1 with TRBJ2-5; 9 bases match TRBD2. The sequenced sample was PBMCs or a T cell subset sorted from them (not recorded which). The chain's CDR3 is CASSPGPAGGSAQYF. In DNA form, the CDR3 reads TGCGCCAGCAGCCCGGGTCCAGCGGGGGGATCGGCCCAGTACTTC.